The next 7 T cell receptor beta chains were all read from a single sample in a study of control samples from healthy donors and cancer patients. The table came from immunoSEQ multiplex PCR; TCRdb's copy has only in-frame clones and leaves some out. The sample has 150,000 to 200,000 clones, 85% to 90% seen once. Sequenced material: blood. Source of these receptors: a woman between 50 and 59 years old in good health.

CDR3 sequence reads: CSASRQEAFF. The DNA for the CDR3 is TGCAGTGCTAGTAGGCAGGAAGCTTTCTTT. The rearrangement uses TRBV20-1 and TRBJ1-1; D unclear. This CDR3 region has 10 residues. Germline CDR1 reads DFQATT; CDR2 reads SNEGSKA (reference sequence). The ends were cut back, 3 bases at V and 8 bases at J, with 7 bases in the middle.

J is TRBJ1-1 and V is TRBV3-1 (or the pseudogene TRBV3-2), with D perhaps TRBD1 (6 bases). Looked up from germline, CDR1 is LGHDT and CDR2 is YNNKEL (reference sequence). V shed 4 bases and J shed 7 bases, with 16 bases lying between them. CDR3 length: 14 residues. CDR3 region: CASSPKLVTGEAFF. The CDR3 bases are TGTGCCAGCAGCCCTAAGCTCGTGACAGGTGAAGCTTTCTTT.

V and J are TRBV5-4 and TRBJ1-2; D possibly corresponds to TRBD1 (5 bases). The CDR3 has 15 residues. V was shortened by 4 bases and J by 3 bases, with 16 bases between the two germline ends. The germline V gene encodes CDR1 SGHNT and CDR2 YYREEE (reference sequence). The CDR3 bases are TGTGCCAGCAGCGCCGCCGTTCGGGGGGACTATGGCTACACCTTC. As protein: CASSAAVRGDYGYTF.

The chain uses TRBV11-2 and TRBJ1-1; 8 positions match TRBD1. J was trimmed by 2 bases and V by 4 bases; bases with no gene match: 6. CDR1 and CDR2 (germline): SGHAT, FQNNGV. CDR3 length equals 15 residues. The chain's CDR3 is CASSWGGQVNTEAFF. In DNA, the CDR3 is TGTGCCAGCAGCTGGGGGGGACAGGTAAACACTGAAGCTTTCTTT.

The V gene is TRBV9, the J gene TRBJ1-6, with 9 bases lining up with TRBD1. This CDR3 comprises 14 residues. Germline CDR1 reads SGDLS; CDR2 reads YYNGEE. J lost 7 bases, V lost 6 bases, and 5 bases had no gene match. CDR3 in amino acids: CASNPQGANSPLHF. As DNA, the CDR3 is TGTGCCAGCAACCCACAGGGGGCGAATTCACCCCTCCACTTT. The variable domain in full, with the rest retrieved from reference TRBV9 and TRBJ1-6, is DSGVTQTPKHLITATGQRVTLRCSPRSGDLSVYWYQQSLDQGLQFLIQYYNGEERAKGNILERFSAQQFPDLHSELNLSSLELGDSALYFCASNPQGANSPLHFGNGTRLTVT.

The chain is built from TRBV7-3 and TRBJ1-5, with TRBD1 matching 10 bases. The CDR3 loop spans 15 amino acids. J lost 7 bases, V lost 2 bases, and 5 bases had no gene match. CDR1 is SGHTA, CDR2 FQGTGA, per germline. In DNA form, the CDR3 reads TGTGCCAGCAGCTTAGGGACAGGGGCCGGACAGCCCCAGCATTTT. Its translation: CASSLGTGAGQPQHF.

This rearrangement joins TRBV7-2 to TRBJ1-2; D is undetermined. CDR1 is SGHTA, CDR2 FQGNSA, per germline. The CDR3 contains 13 residues. The ends were cut back, 2 bases at V and 4 bases at J, with 8 bases in the middle. The CDR3 protein is CASSLLRTYGYTF. CDR3 DNA: TGTGCCAGCAGCTTATTGCGGACCTATGGCTACACCTTC.